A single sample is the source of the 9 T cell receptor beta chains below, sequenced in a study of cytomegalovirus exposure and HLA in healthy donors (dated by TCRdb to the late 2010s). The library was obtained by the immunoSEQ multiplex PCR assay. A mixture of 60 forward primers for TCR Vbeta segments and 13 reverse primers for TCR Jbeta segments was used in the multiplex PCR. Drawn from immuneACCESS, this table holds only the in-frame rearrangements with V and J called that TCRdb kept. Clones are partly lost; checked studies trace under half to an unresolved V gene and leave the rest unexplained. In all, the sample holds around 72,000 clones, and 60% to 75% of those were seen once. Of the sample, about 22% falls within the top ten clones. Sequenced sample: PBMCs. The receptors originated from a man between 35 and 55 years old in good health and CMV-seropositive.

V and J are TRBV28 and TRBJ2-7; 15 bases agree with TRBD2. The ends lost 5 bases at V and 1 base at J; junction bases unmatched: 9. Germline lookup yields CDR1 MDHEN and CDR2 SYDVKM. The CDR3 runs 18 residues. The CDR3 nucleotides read TGTGCCAGCAGTCCCTCCGGACTAGCGGGGGGGGGATCCTACGAGCAGTACTTC. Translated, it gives CASSPSGLAGGGSYEQYF.

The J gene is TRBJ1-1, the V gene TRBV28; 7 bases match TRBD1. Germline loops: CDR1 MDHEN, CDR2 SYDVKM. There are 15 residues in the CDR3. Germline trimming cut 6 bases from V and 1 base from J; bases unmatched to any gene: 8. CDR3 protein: CASSPPGQRNTEAFF. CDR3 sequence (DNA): TGTGCCAGCAGCCCACCGGGACAGAGGAACACTGAAGCTTTCTTT.

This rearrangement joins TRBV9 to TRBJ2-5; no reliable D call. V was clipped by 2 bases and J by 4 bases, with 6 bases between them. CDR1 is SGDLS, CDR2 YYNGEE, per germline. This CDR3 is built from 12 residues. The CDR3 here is CASSVPGETQYF. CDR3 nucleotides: TGTGCCAGCAGCGTGCCAGGAGAGACCCAGTACTTC.

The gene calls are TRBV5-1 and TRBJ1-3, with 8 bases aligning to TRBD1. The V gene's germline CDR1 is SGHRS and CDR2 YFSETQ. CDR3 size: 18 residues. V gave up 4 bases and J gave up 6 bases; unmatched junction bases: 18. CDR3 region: CASSTRGEGTGEENTIYF. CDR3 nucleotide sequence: TGCGCCAGCAGCACCCGGGGTGAAGGGACAGGAGAGGAAAACACCATATATTTT.

CDR3 sequence: CSGQEQETQYF. The CDR3 DNA sequence: TGCAGTGGACAGGAACAAGAGACCCAGTACTTC. V and J are TRBV20-1 and TRBJ2-5; the D gene is possibly TRBD1 (6 bases). Trimming removed 7 bases at V and 2 bases at J, with 8 bases between. The germline V gene has CDR1 DFQATT and CDR2 SNEGSKA (reference sequence). CDR3 size: 11 residues.

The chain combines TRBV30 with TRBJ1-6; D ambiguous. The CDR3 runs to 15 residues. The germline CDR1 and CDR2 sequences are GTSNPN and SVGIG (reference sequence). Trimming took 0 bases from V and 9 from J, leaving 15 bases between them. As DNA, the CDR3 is TGTGCCTGGAGTGTTTCCTCGGGGAGGCGTTCACCCCTCCACTTT. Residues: CAWSVSSGRRSPLHF.

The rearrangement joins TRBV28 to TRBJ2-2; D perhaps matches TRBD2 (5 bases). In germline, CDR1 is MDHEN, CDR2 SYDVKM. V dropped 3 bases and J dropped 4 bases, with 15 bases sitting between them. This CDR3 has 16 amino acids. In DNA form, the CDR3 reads TGTGCCAGCAGTTTCGTCTACCAGCGGCGCACCGGGGAGCTGTTTTTT. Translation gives CASSFVYQRRTGELFF. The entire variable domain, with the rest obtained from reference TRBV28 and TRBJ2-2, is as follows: DVKVTQSSRYLVKRTGEKVFLECVQDMDHENMFWYRQDPGLGLRLIYFSYDVKMKEKGDIPEGYSVSREKKERFSLILESASTNQTSMYLCASSFVYQRRTGELFFGEGSRLTVL.

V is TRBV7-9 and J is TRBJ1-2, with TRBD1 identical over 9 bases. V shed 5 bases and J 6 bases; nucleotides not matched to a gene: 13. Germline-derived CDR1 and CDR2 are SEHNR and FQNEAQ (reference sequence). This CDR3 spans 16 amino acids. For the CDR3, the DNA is TGTGCCAGCAGCCCAGTTCCGGGACAGGGTCCGGATGGCTACACCTTC. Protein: CASSPVPGQGPDGYTF.

The CDR3 is CASSVHAGSTGELFF. The CDR3 DNA reads TGTGCCAGCAGCGTCCATGCAGGGTCCACCGGGGAGCTGTTTTTT. The gene calls are TRBV9 and TRBJ2-2, with a tentative D call TRBD1 (5 bases). CDR3 length: 15 amino acids. CDR1 and CDR2 (germline): SGDLS, YYNGEE. Trimming left V 2 bases short and J 4 bases short, with 12 bases between.